This T cell receptor (beta chain) was identified in a study of shared clonotypes between healthy human individuals. Study-wide points: Donors were few, which limited the genetic and exposure-history diversity represented.

CD45RO negativity and positive selection for CCR7 defined naive CD8 cells, a population that excluded terminally differentiated effector memory CD45RA+ cells. Germline loops: CDR1 LNHDA, CDR2 SQIVND (reference sequence). The V end was cut by 3 bases, the J end by 2 bases, with 8 bases between. The CDR3 extends over 13 amino acids. Regarding this clone: Its antigen is unidentified. This specimen includes other DNA sequences encoding the same CDR3.

On sorted subsets, replicate PCRs used 200 ng DNA, or about 33,000 T cell genomes. Authors' analysis steps: Junction-only sequences produced by ImmunoSEQ had no quality scores, so filtering differed. Using immunoSEQ multiplex PCR, the repertoire was profiled, and TCRdb retains in-frame clones only, with some absent. The V and J calls and the clone size are those of that table, but D and trimming were determined from the DNA. The sample consists of a few million clones, 93% of them appearing once. The clonotype was recovered from a man younger than 35 in good health. Some clones in this sample may be carry-over from other donors' samples. Sequenced: naive CD8+ T cells from PBMCs. This rearrangement joins TRBV19 to TRBJ2-7; no definite D call. The CDR3 DNA reads TGTGCCAGTAGTATCGGCAGAACCTACGAGCAGTACTTC. Translation: CASSIGRTYEQYF.